The clone carrying this T cell receptor (beta chain) occurred once. Its antigen is undetermined. The authors reverse transcribed 0.5 to 1 ug RNA with random hexamers. Each CDR3 protein is one row after TCRdb ran MiXCR on the immunoSEQ multiplex PCR reads. Among almost 450,000 distinct CDR3 sequences, 75% to 90% were seen once, and the ten largest hold approximately 0.12%. This sample was included in a study of CD8 T cells in Susac syndrome. General observations from the study: The study conceded that its TCR sequencing and HLA analysis involved relatively few individuals.

Between the trimmed V and J ends, which lost 0 bases and 0 bases, there was a span of 9 bases. The CDR3 is 16 amino acids. Germline V gene sequence: CDR1 MGHRA, CDR2 YSYEKL. Sequencing targeted TCR beta in blood CD8+ and CD4+ T cells. The source of this sequence is a human donor with multiple sclerosis. The sequencing sample was made of CD8+ T cells from PBMCs. The chain uses TRBV4-1 and TRBJ1-5; D is undetermined. CDR3: CASSQERGNSNQPQHF. In DNA form, the CDR3 reads TGCGCCAGCAGCCAAGAGAGAGGGAATAGCAATCAGCCCCAGCATTTT.